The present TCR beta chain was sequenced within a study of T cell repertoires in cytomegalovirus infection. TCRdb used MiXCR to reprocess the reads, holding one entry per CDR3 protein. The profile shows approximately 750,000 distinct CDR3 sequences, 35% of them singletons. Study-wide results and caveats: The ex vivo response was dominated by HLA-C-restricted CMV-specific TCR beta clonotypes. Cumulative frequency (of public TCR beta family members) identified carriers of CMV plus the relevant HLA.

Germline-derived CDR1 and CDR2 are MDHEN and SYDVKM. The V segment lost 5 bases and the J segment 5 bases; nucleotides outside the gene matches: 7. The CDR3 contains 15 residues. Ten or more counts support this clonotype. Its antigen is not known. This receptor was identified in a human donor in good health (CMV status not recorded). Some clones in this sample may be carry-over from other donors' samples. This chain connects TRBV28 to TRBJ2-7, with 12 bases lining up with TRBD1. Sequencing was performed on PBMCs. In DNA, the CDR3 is TGTGCCAGCAGTCCTACGGGGACAGGGGGCCACGAGCAGTACTTC. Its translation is CASSPTGTGGHEQYF.